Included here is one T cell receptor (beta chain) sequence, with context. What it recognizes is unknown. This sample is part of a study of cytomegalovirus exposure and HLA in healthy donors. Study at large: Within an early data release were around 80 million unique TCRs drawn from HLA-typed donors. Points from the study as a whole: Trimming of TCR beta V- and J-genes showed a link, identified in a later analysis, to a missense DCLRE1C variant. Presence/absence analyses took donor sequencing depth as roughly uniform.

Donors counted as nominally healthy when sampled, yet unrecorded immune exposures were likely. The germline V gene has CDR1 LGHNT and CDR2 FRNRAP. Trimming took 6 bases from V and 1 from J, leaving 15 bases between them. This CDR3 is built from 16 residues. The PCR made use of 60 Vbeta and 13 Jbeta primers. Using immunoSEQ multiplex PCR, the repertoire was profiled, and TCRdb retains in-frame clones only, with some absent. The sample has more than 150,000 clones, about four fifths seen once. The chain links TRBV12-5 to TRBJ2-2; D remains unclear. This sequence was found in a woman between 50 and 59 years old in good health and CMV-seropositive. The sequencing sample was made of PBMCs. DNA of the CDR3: TGTGCTAGTGGCAGTTCCCGACTTGGGAACACCGGGGAGCTGTTTTTT. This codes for CASGSSRLGNTGELFF.